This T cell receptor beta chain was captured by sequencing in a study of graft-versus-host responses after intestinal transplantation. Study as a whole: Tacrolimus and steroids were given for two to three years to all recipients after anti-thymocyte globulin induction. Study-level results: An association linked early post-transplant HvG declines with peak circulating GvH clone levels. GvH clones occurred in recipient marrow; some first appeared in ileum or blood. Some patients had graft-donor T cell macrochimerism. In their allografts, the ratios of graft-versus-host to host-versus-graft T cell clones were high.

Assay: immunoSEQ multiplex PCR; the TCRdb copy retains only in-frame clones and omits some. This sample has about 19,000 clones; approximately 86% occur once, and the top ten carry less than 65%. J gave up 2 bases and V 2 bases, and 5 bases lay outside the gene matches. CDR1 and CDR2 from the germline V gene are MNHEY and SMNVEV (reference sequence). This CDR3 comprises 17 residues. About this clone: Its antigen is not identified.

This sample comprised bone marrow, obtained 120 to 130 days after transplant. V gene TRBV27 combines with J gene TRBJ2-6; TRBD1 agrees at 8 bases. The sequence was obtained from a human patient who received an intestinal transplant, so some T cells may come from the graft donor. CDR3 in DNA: TGTGCCAGCAGTTTACTCCTGACAGGGGCTGGGGCCAACGTCCTGACTTTC. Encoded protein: CASSLLLTGAGANVLTF.